The 23 T cell receptor beta chains below all came from one sample that was sequenced in a study of blood T cell repertoires in COVID-19. Data came from immunoSEQ multiplex PCR; TCRdb stores just in-frame clones and leaves some out. Here the sample spans roughly 350,000 clones, around 87% being singletons. Sequencing was performed on peripheral blood. The receptors come from a woman between 50 and 59 years old with COVID-19, enrolled during active disease.

The chain recombines TRBV6-2 or TRBV6-3 with TRBJ1-2; TRBD1 aligns across 7 bases. J lost 0 bases, V lost 6 bases, and 13 bases had no gene match. Germline V gene lookup returns CDR1 MNHEY and CDR2 SVGEGT. The CDR3 covers 17 residues. For the CDR3, the DNA is TGTGCCAGCAGCCGCGACAGGGTGAGGTCCCCTAACTATGGCTACACCTTC. This codes for CASSRDRVRSPNYGYTF.

This chain links TRBV7-9 with TRBJ1-2; tentatively, D is TRBD1 (5 bases). The CDR3 spans 14 residues. Germline CDR1 and CDR2: SEHNR and FQNEAQ (reference sequence). With 2 bases removed from V and 8 bases from J, the gap between germline ends came to 15 bases. The CDR3 loop is CASSLIPERGGYTF. The CDR3 DNA reads TGTGCCAGCAGCTTAATCCCGGAAAGGGGCGGCTACACCTTC.

This clone has only one observation. The chain carries TRBV18 and TRBJ2-1; possible D gene TRBD2, 6 bases. V was trimmed by 2 bases and J by 4 bases, leaving 12 bases between them. Per the germline V gene, CDR1 is KGHSH and CDR2 is LQKENI. There are 15 residues in the CDR3. The CDR3 DNA follows: TGTGCCAGCTCACCAGAGGCTAGCGTTTACAATGAGCAGTTCTTC. The encoded protein is CASSPEASVYNEQFF. Full variable domain (rest looked up from reference TRBV18 and TRBJ2-1): NAGVMQNPRHLVRRRGQEARLRCSPMKGHSHVYWYRQLPEEGLKFMVYLQKENIIDESGMPKERFSAEFPKEGPSILRIQQVVRGDSAAYFCASSPEASVYNEQFFGPGTRLTVL.

The CDR3 bases are TGTGCCAGTAGTCTCGATACCCGGGACATCCTATACCAAGAGACCCAGTACTTC. It yields the protein CASSLDTRDILYQETQYF. The chain combines TRBV19 with TRBJ2-5; possibly TRBD1 for D (6 bases). The CDR3 is 18 residues long. V lost 5 bases and J lost 0, with 22 bases in between. In germline, CDR1 is LNHDA, CDR2 SQIVND (reference sequence).

This chain uses TRBV5-1 with TRBJ2-7; 9 bases map to TRBD1. Trimming cost V 0 bases and J 5 bases; bases outside gene matches: 3. CDR1 and CDR2 from the germline V gene are SGHRS and YFSETQ. The length of the CDR3 is 14 residues. The CDR3 region is CASSLDRGHDEQYF. DNA of the CDR3: TGCGCCAGCAGCTTGGACAGGGGGCACGACGAGCAGTACTTC.

The V call is TRBV6-2 or TRBV6-3, the J call TRBJ1-2, with D tentatively TRBD1 (6 bases). The CDR3 runs to 14 residues. V dropped 2 bases and J dropped 4 bases, with 11 bases sitting between them. Per the germline V gene, CDR1 is MNHEY and CDR2 is SVGEGT. CDR3 loop: CASSYGQHAYGYTF. The CDR3 DNA reads TGTGCCAGCAGTTACGGACAGCATGCCTATGGCTACACCTTC.

The J gene is TRBJ1-1, the V gene TRBV29-1; TRBD1 aligns across 10 bases. V lost 7 bases to trimming and J lost 1 base; unmatched junction nucleotides: 0. This CDR3 is 12 amino acids long. The germline CDR1 and CDR2 sequences are SQVTM and ANQGSEA. The CDR3 sequence is CSGDRGNTEAFF. The CDR3 DNA reads as TGCAGCGGGGACAGGGGGAACACTGAAGCTTTCTTT.

This sequence joins TRBV7-9 and TRBJ2-1, with TRBD2 identical over 7 bases. The germline CDR1 and CDR2 sequences are SEHNR and FQNEAQ (reference sequence). After removal of 2 bases from V and 10 bases from J, the junction contained 11 bases not matched to a gene. CDR3 length: 15 residues. CDR3 sequence (DNA): TGTGCCAGCAGCTTATACTCCGGGGGGTCTCTGGAGCAGTTCTTC. Translating it yields CASSLYSGGSLEQFF.

This chain connects TRBV24-1 to TRBJ1-2, with 7 bases that match TRBD1. The CDR3 is 16 amino acids. The germline CDR1 and CDR2 sequences are KGHDR and SFDVKD. J gave up 6 bases and V 4 bases, and 13 bases lay outside the gene matches. CDR3: CATSEPHRGEDDGYTF. CDR3 in DNA: TGTGCCACCAGTGAGCCCCACAGGGGAGAGGACGATGGCTACACCTTC.

The chain links TRBV19 to TRBJ1-5, with D possibly TRBD1 on 6 matching bases. The germline gives CDR1 LNHDA, CDR2 SQIVND (reference sequence). The CDR3 is 15 amino acids. V was cut by 3 bases and J by 5 bases, with 14 bases left in between. The DNA of the CDR3 is TGTGCCAGTAGTATCGGCTACAGGGCGGATCAGCCCCAGCATTTT. Its protein product is CASSIGYRADQPQHF.

This rearrangement joins TRBV11-1 to TRBJ2-7; TRBD2 matches at 10 bases. V shed 5 bases and J 2 bases; nucleotides not matched to a gene: 6. The CDR3 covers 15 residues. CDR1 and CDR2 (germline): SGHAT, FQDESV (reference sequence). In nucleotides, the CDR3 is TGTGCCAGCAGCCCGACTAGCGGGTCACCCTACGAGCAGTACTTC. Translated: CASSPTSGSPYEQYF.

The chain has TRBV18 and TRBJ1-1; D is possibly TRBD1 (5 bases). The CDR3 totals 15 residues. V dropped 1 base and J dropped 1 base, with 10 bases sitting between them. Germline CDR1 KGHSH, CDR2 LQKENI. This CDR3 reads CASSPLGATNTEAFF. The CDR3 bases are TGTGCCAGCTCACCACTAGGGGCGACGAACACTGAAGCTTTCTTT.

This chain links TRBV4-3 with TRBJ1-2, with D maybe TRBD1 (5 bases). This CDR3 contains 16 residues. Trimming removed 1 base at V and 2 bases at J, with 14 bases between. Germline V lookup: CDR1 LGHNA, CDR2 YSLEER. The CDR3 spells CASSQVGAGLNYGYTF. The CDR3 nucleotides are TGCGCCAGCAGCCAAGTTGGGGCAGGGCTAAACTATGGCTACACCTTC.

The chain employs TRBV2 and TRBJ1-3, with 10 positions matching TRBD1. Trimming took 8 bases from V and 1 from J; bases not matched to a gene: 8. Germline V lookup: CDR1 SNHLY, CDR2 FYNNEI. The CDR3 runs to 16 residues. The CDR3 nucleotides are TGTGCCAGCCGACCCGGACAGGGGGTATCTGGAAACACCATATATTTT. Protein sequence: CASRPGQGVSGNTIYF.

The rearrangement joins TRBV18 to TRBJ1-1; the D gene is possibly TRBD1 (6 bases). Looked up from germline, CDR1 is KGHSH and CDR2 is LQKENI. The CDR3 consists of 16 residues. Trimming shortened V by 4 bases and J by 2 bases, and 17 bases separated the two germline ends. The CDR3 is CASSHTTGGVNTEAFF. CDR3 in DNA: TGTGCCAGCTCACACACGACAGGTGGGGTAAACACTGAAGCTTTCTTT.

The genes are TRBV5-4 and TRBJ2-1; TRBD2 matches at 10 bases. With V trimmed by 0 bases and J by 7 bases, 4 bases remained unmatched. There are 15 residues in the CDR3. Per the germline V gene, CDR1 is SGHNT and CDR2 is YYREEE (reference sequence). The CDR3 DNA reads as TGTGCCAGCAGCTTGGGAGCGGGAGGGCCGAATGAGCAGTTCTTC. Its protein is CASSLGAGGPNEQFF.

The V gene is TRBV19, the J gene TRBJ2-7; the match to TRBD2 covers 8 bases. The CDR3 contains 16 residues. The germline V gene encodes CDR1 LNHDA and CDR2 SQIVND (reference sequence). J gave up 0 bases and V 2 bases, and 6 bases lay outside the gene matches. The CDR3 here is CASSIIAAGDSYEQYF. The CDR3 DNA reads TGTGCCAGTAGTATAATAGCAGCGGGAGACTCCTACGAGCAGTACTTC.

The chain carries TRBV6-2 or TRBV6-3 and TRBJ1-2; D not certain. Germline lookup yields CDR1 MNHEY and CDR2 SVGEGT. The V end lost 2 bases, the J end lost 8 bases, and 12 bases lay between the germline ends. This CDR3 is 13 amino acids long. The CDR3 DNA follows: TGTGCCAGCAGTTACGGAGGCGTGGAGGGCTACACCTTC. Amino acid sequence: CASSYGGVEGYTF.

V usage is TRBV2 and J usage is TRBJ2-1, with TRBD2 matching over 13 bases. CDR1 SNHLY and CDR2 FYNNEI come from the germline V gene. The trim removed 7 bases at V and 1 base at J, leaving 19 bases unmatched. This CDR3 is built from 21 residues. The chain's CDR3 is CASNKPIRTSGSSLSYNEQFF. The DNA of the CDR3 is TGTGCCAGCAATAAACCGATTAGGACTAGCGGGAGTTCCTTGTCCTACAATGAGCAGTTCTTC. Full variable domain (missing parts from reference TRBV2 and TRBJ2-1): EPEVTQTPSHQVTQMGQEVILRCVPISNHLYFYWYRQILGQKVEFLVSFYNNEISEKSEIFDDQFSVERPDGSNFTLKIRSTKLEDSAMYFCASNKPIRTSGSSLSYNEQFFGPGTRLTVL.

This rearrangement joins TRBV11-3 to TRBJ1-2; D perhaps matches TRBD1 (5 bases). The CDR3 runs 16 residues. Germline values: CDR1 SGHNT, CDR2 YENEEA. V lost 2 bases to trimming and J lost 6 bases, with 19 bases between them. CDR3 in amino acids: CASSLQGFGGKDGYTF. The CDR3 nucleotides read TGTGCCAGCAGCTTACAGGGATTCGGCGGAAAGGATGGCTACACCTTC.

The chain links TRBV5-1 to TRBJ2-7; 9 nucleotides line up with TRBD1. Germline CDR1 is SGHRS and CDR2 is YFSETQ. J gave up 2 bases and V 4 bases, and 10 bases lay outside the gene matches. This CDR3 comprises 16 residues. CDR3 sequence: CASSVSRTGATYEQYF. The CDR3 DNA reads TGCGCCAGCAGCGTCTCGAGGACAGGGGCTACCTACGAGCAGTACTTC.

A word on this clone: Other DNA sequences in this sample translate to the same CDR3. The CDR3 is CASSVTSGAYEQYF. CDR3 coding DNA: TGTGCCAGCAGCGTCACTAGCGGGGCCTACGAGCAGTACTTC. The chain is built from TRBV9 and TRBJ2-7; 10 nucleotides match TRBD2. The germline V gene encodes CDR1 SGDLS and CDR2 YYNGEE. J was trimmed by 2 bases and V by 2 bases; bases with no gene match: 1. The CDR3 is 14 residues long. The variable domain in full, with the rest retrieved from reference TRBV9 and TRBJ2-7, is DSGVTQTPKHLITATGQRVTLRCSPRSGDLSVYWYQQSLDQGLQFLIQYYNGEERAKGNILERFSAQQFPDLHSELNLSSLELGDSALYFCASSVTSGAYEQYFGPGTRLTVT.

The DNA for the CDR3 is TGTGCCAGCAGTGAACTATTGGGCAGCCAGGGAAACACCATATATTTT. Translation gives CASSELLGSQGNTIYF. The chain joins TRBV2 to TRBJ1-3, with D unclear. The length of the CDR3 is 16 residues. Germline CDR1 is SNHLY and CDR2 is FYNNEI. Trimming stripped 2 bases from V and 4 bases from J, with 15 bases between.